A selection of T cell receptor beta chains follows, all from one sample in a study of blood T cell repertoires in COVID-19. Sequencing used immunoSEQ multiplex PCR; TCRdb keeps in-frame clones, though not all of them. The sample holds around 300,000 clones, 80% to 90% seen once. The sequenced sample was peripheral blood. These receptors were obtained from a woman between 65 and 79 years old with acute or convalescent COVID-19. Both conserved end residues are part of each CDR3. Fields, in order: clone size, V gene, J gene, D gene, CDR3 length, CDR3 DNA, CDR3 protein. D genes are given only for firm matches. A row's size may be missing; if present it is once, few, many or a size class.

clone size: NA; V gene: TRBV7-9; J gene: TRBJ1-2; D gene: NA; CDR3 length: 17; CDR3 DNA: TGTGCCAGCAGCCCCCTCGGAGGGCCCCTTGACTTCTATGGCTACACCTTC; CDR3 protein: CASSPLGGPLDFYGYTF
clone size: few; V gene: TRBV4-2; J gene: TRBJ2-2; D gene: NA; CDR3 length: 16; CDR3 DNA: TGTGCCAGCAGCCAAGGGGTCGCGGGCGCTACCGGGGAGCTGTTTTTT; CDR3 protein: CASSQGVAGATGELFF
clone size: NA; V gene: TRBV30; J gene: TRBJ2-1; D gene: TRBD1; CDR3 length: 13; CDR3 DNA: TGTGCCTGGACCCTGAGCAGGGGGAATGAGCAGTTCTTC; CDR3 protein: CAWTLSRGNEQFF
clone size: few; V gene: TRBV30; J gene: TRBJ2-7; D gene: NA; CDR3 length: 13; CDR3 DNA: TGTGCCTGGAGTGGTTCCGGGTTCGGCGAGCAGTACTTC; CDR3 protein: CAWSGSGFGEQYF
clone size: NA; V gene: TRBV14; J gene: TRBJ2-7; D gene: NA; CDR3 length: 16; CDR3 DNA: TGTGCCAGCAGCCCCCTGCAAATAGTACAGGCTTACGAGCAGTACTTC; CDR3 protein: CASSPLQIVQAYEQYF
clone size: NA; V gene: TRBV5-1; J gene: TRBJ2-3; D gene: NA; CDR3 length: 13; CDR3 DNA: TGCGCCAGCAGCTTGACGGGGGAAGATACGCAGTATTTT; CDR3 protein: CASSLTGEDTQYF
clone size: NA; V gene: TRBV3-1/TRBV3-2; J gene: TRBJ2-1; D gene: NA; CDR3 length: 13; CDR3 DNA: TGTGCCAGCAGTAGAAACACAGGCCCTGAGCAGTTCTTC; CDR3 protein: CASSRNTGPEQFF
clone size: few; V gene: TRBV23-1; J gene: TRBJ2-7; D gene: NA; CDR3 length: 11; CDR3 DNA: TGCGCCAGCTTCCGGGCCTACGAGCAGTACTTC; CDR3 protein: CASFRAYEQYF
clone size: NA; V gene: TRBV9; J gene: TRBJ2-5; D gene: TRBD1; CDR3 length: 16; CDR3 DNA: TGTGCCAGCAGCCCTCGTCCCCGGGACAGGCAAGAGACCCAGTACTTC; CDR3 protein: CASSPRPRDRQETQYF
clone size: NA; V gene: TRBV27; J gene: TRBJ2-5; D gene: NA; CDR3 length: 13; CDR3 DNA: TGTGCCAGCAGTTCAAAGGGGCCCGGGACCCAGTACTTC; CDR3 protein: CASSSKGPGTQYF
clone size: NA; V gene: TRBV4-1; J gene: TRBJ1-1; D gene: NA; CDR3 length: 13; CDR3 DNA: TGCGCCAGCAGCCAAGATTATAACACTGAAGCTTTCTTT; CDR3 protein: CASSQDYNTEAFF
clone size: NA; V gene: TRBV4-1; J gene: TRBJ1-5; D gene: TRBD1; CDR3 length: 15; CDR3 DNA: TGCGCCAGCAGCCCTCAAACAGGGGTTAATCAGCCCCAGCATTTT; CDR3 protein: CASSPQTGVNQPQHF
clone size: NA; V gene: TRBV7-9; J gene: TRBJ2-5; D gene: TRBD1; CDR3 length: 16; CDR3 DNA: TGTGCCAGCAGCTCCCTTTCAGGGGGTGCAGGGGAGACCCAGTACTTC; CDR3 protein: CASSSLSGGAGETQYF
clone size: once; V gene: TRBV4-1; J gene: TRBJ2-1; D gene: TRBD1; CDR3 length: 15; CDR3 DNA: TGCGCCAGCAGTCAGGACAGGGGCACCTACAATGAGCAGTTCTTC; CDR3 protein: CASSQDRGTYNEQFF
clone size: NA; V gene: TRBV5-1; J gene: TRBJ1-1; D gene: NA; CDR3 length: 15; CDR3 DNA: TGCGCCAGCAGCGCCCAGACAGGTCTGAACTCTGAAGCTTTCTTT; CDR3 protein: CASSAQTGLNSEAFF
clone size: once; V gene: TRBV14; J gene: TRBJ1-5; D gene: NA; CDR3 length: 16; CDR3 DNA: TGTGCCAGCAGCCAAGTTTTCGGGGTGAATTATCAGCCCCAGCATTTT; CDR3 protein: CASSQVFGVNYQPQHF
clone size: NA; V gene: TRBV4-1; J gene: TRBJ2-2; D gene: NA; CDR3 length: 13; CDR3 DNA: TGCGCCAGCAGCCAAGATAGAAACGGGGAGCTGTTTTTT; CDR3 protein: CASSQDRNGELFF
clone size: NA; V gene: TRBV10-1; J gene: TRBJ1-1; D gene: NA; CDR3 length: 15; CDR3 DNA: TGCGCCAGCAGCGCCCCCGGGACACCGAACACTGAAGCTTTCTTT; CDR3 protein: CASSAPGTPNTEAFF
clone size: NA; V gene: TRBV5-4; J gene: TRBJ1-2; D gene: NA; CDR3 length: 14; CDR3 DNA: TGTGCCAGCAGCTTGGGCTTTACAGGGTACGGCTACACCTTC; CDR3 protein: CASSLGFTGYGYTF
clone size: few; V gene: TRBV25-1; J gene: TRBJ1-2; D gene: TRBD1; CDR3 length: 14; CDR3 DNA: TGTGCCAGCAGTGGAGGGACAGTCTCTCATGGCTACACCTTC; CDR3 protein: CASSGGTVSHGYTF
clone size: NA; V gene: TRBV2; J gene: TRBJ1-1; D gene: NA; CDR3 length: 11; CDR3 DNA: TGTGCCAGCATCTACCACACTGAAGCTTTCTTT; CDR3 protein: CASIYHTEAFF
clone size: NA; V gene: TRBV7-8; J gene: TRBJ2-1; D gene: TRBD1; CDR3 length: 17; CDR3 DNA: TGTGCCAGCAGCGCCTCAGGGGGCGGAAGCTCCTACAATGAGCAGTTCTTC; CDR3 protein: CASSASGGGSSYNEQFF
clone size: NA; V gene: TRBV5-1; J gene: TRBJ1-1; D gene: TRBD1; CDR3 length: 16; CDR3 DNA: TGCGCCAGCAGCTCCCGGGACAGGGGAGGGAACACTGAAGCTTTCTTT; CDR3 protein: CASSSRDRGGNTEAFF
clone size: NA; V gene: TRBV2; J gene: TRBJ2-1; D gene: NA; CDR3 length: 14; CDR3 DNA: TGTGCCAGCAGTGATCTTAGGGGATACAATGAGCAGTTCTTC; CDR3 protein: CASSDLRGYNEQFF
clone size: once; V gene: TRBV9; J gene: TRBJ2-3; D gene: NA; CDR3 length: 15; CDR3 DNA: TGTGCCAGCAGCACAGACCCTGCCCGGGGAAGTACGCAGTATTTT; CDR3 protein: CASSTDPARGSTQYF
clone size: NA; V gene: TRBV11-3; J gene: TRBJ2-1; D gene: NA; CDR3 length: 15; CDR3 DNA: TGTGCCAGCAGCTCCGGGGTTCTAGCCTACAATGAGCAGTTCTTC; CDR3 protein: CASSSGVLAYNEQFF
clone size: few; V gene: TRBV6-6; J gene: TRBJ1-1; D gene: NA; CDR3 length: 13; CDR3 DNA: TGTGCCAGCACCCTACAGGGTAATACTGAAGCTTTCTTT; CDR3 protein: CASTLQGNTEAFF
clone size: once; V gene: TRBV12-3/TRBV12-4; J gene: TRBJ2-1; D gene: TRBD2; CDR3 length: 13; CDR3 DNA: TGTGCCAGCAGGAGCGGGGGGGCAGATGAGCAGTTCTTC; CDR3 protein: CASRSGGADEQFF
clone size: NA; V gene: TRBV10-3; J gene: TRBJ2-7; D gene: NA; CDR3 length: 14; CDR3 DNA: TGTGCCATCAGTTCAAATAACAGGGAATACGAGCAGTACTTC; CDR3 protein: CAISSNNREYEQYF
clone size: once; V gene: TRBV19; J gene: TRBJ1-4; D gene: NA; CDR3 length: 14; CDR3 DNA: TGTGCCAGTACCGAGAGGCAGCCTAATGAAAAACTGTTTTTT; CDR3 protein: CASTERQPNEKLFF
clone size: NA; V gene: TRBV7-2; J gene: TRBJ2-1; D gene: TRBD2; CDR3 length: 17; CDR3 DNA: TGTGCCAGCAGCTCCTGGGCCACAGCGGGGTCCTACAATGAGCAGTTCTTC; CDR3 protein: CASSSWATAGSYNEQFF
clone size: NA; V gene: TRBV5-1; J gene: TRBJ2-2; D gene: NA; CDR3 length: 12; CDR3 DNA: TGCGCCGGGAGGTCGAACACCGGGGAGCTGTTTTTT; CDR3 protein: CAGRSNTGELFF
clone size: once; V gene: TRBV7-8; J gene: TRBJ2-1; D gene: NA; CDR3 length: 16; CDR3 DNA: TGTGCCAGCAGCTTAGACGGGGTGTCCTCCTACAATGAGCAGTTCTTC; CDR3 protein: CASSLDGVSSYNEQFF
clone size: NA; V gene: TRBV5-5; J gene: TRBJ2-1; D gene: NA; CDR3 length: 13; CDR3 DNA: TGTGCCAGCAGCCGAGGACTGGACAATGAGCAGTTCTTC; CDR3 protein: CASSRGLDNEQFF
clone size: NA; V gene: TRBV28; J gene: TRBJ2-3; D gene: TRBD2; CDR3 length: 12; CDR3 DNA: TGTGCCGGTGGGACGGGGCGGGAGGGGCAGTATTTT; CDR3 protein: CAGGTGREGQYF
clone size: NA; V gene: TRBV5-1; J gene: TRBJ2-7; D gene: NA; CDR3 length: 15; CDR3 DNA: TGCGCCAGCAGCTTGTGGTTGGGGGGGCGTTACGAGCAGTACTTC; CDR3 protein: CASSLWLGGRYEQYF
clone size: NA; V gene: TRBV30; J gene: TRBJ1-2; D gene: NA; CDR3 length: 12; CDR3 DNA: TGTGCCTGGACAGGGTGGCTAAGTGGCTACACCTTC; CDR3 protein: CAWTGWLSGYTF
clone size: NA; V gene: TRBV7-9; J gene: TRBJ2-3; D gene: NA; CDR3 length: 14; CDR3 DNA: TGTGCCAGCAGCGACGGACTGGGCACAGATACGCAGTATTTT; CDR3 protein: CASSDGLGTDTQYF
clone size: once; V gene: TRBV11-2; J gene: TRBJ1-5; D gene: TRBD1; CDR3 length: 14; CDR3 DNA: TGTGCCAGCAGCGTCACAGGGGAGAATCAGCCCCAGCATTTT; CDR3 protein: CASSVTGENQPQHF
clone size: NA; V gene: TRBV2; J gene: TRBJ1-4; D gene: NA; CDR3 length: 14; CDR3 DNA: TGTGCCAGCAATGCCCCCCAGGATGGAGAAAAACTGTTTTTT; CDR3 protein: CASNAPQDGEKLFF
clone size: NA; V gene: TRBV6-6; J gene: TRBJ1-3; D gene: TRBD1; CDR3 length: 16; CDR3 DNA: TGTGCCAGCAGGATGACAGGGGCGTCCTCTGGAAACACCATATATTTT; CDR3 protein: CASRMTGASSGNTIYF
clone size: once; V gene: TRBV5-1; J gene: TRBJ2-7; D gene: TRBD1; CDR3 length: 14; CDR3 DNA: TGCGCCAGCAGCTTGGAGGACAGGGCCTACGAGCAGTACTTC; CDR3 protein: CASSLEDRAYEQYF
clone size: NA; V gene: TRBV5-4; J gene: TRBJ1-2; D gene: TRBD1; CDR3 length: 16; CDR3 DNA: TGTGCCAGCAGCTTGAAGGGGGCTCAACGAGGCTATGGCTACACCTTC; CDR3 protein: CASSLKGAQRGYGYTF
clone size: once; V gene: TRBV18; J gene: TRBJ1-1; D gene: TRBD1; CDR3 length: 15; CDR3 DNA: TGTGCCAGCTCACCACAACAGGGGCGTCAAACTGAAGCTTTCTTT; CDR3 protein: CASSPQQGRQTEAFF
clone size: NA; V gene: TRBV27; J gene: TRBJ2-3; D gene: TRBD2; CDR3 length: 16; CDR3 DNA: TGTGCCAGCAGTTTCTCGGCGGGGGGGCCAGGAGATACGCAGTATTTT; CDR3 protein: CASSFSAGGPGDTQYF
clone size: NA; V gene: TRBV2; J gene: TRBJ1-5; D gene: NA; CDR3 length: 16; CDR3 DNA: TGTGCCAGCAGTGAATTCTTGGCCTGGGGGGACCAGCCCCAGCATTTT; CDR3 protein: CASSEFLAWGDQPQHF
clone size: NA; V gene: TRBV11-3; J gene: TRBJ2-7; D gene: TRBD2; CDR3 length: 16; CDR3 DNA: TGTGCCAGCAGCTTAGAGAGGGCGGGGGGGCGCTACGAGCAGTACTTC; CDR3 protein: CASSLERAGGRYEQYF
clone size: few; V gene: TRBV18; J gene: TRBJ1-5; D gene: NA; CDR3 length: 13; CDR3 DNA: TGTGCCAGCTCACCCTACCGTGATCAGCCCCAGCATTTT; CDR3 protein: CASSPYRDQPQHF
clone size: NA; V gene: TRBV6-4; J gene: TRBJ1-1; D gene: NA; CDR3 length: 13; CDR3 DNA: TGTGCCAGCAGGAGGACAGTATACACTGAAGCTTTCTTT; CDR3 protein: CASRRTVYTEAFF
clone size: NA; V gene: TRBV11-3; J gene: TRBJ2-7; D gene: NA; CDR3 length: 12; CDR3 DNA: TGTGCCAGCAGGACAGAGTTCTACGAGCAGTACTTC; CDR3 protein: CASRTEFYEQYF
clone size: NA; V gene: TRBV3-1/TRBV3-2; J gene: TRBJ1-5; D gene: NA; CDR3 length: 13; CDR3 DNA: TGTGCCAGCAGCCAAGCCAGGAATCAGCCCCAGCATTTT; CDR3 protein: CASSQARNQPQHF